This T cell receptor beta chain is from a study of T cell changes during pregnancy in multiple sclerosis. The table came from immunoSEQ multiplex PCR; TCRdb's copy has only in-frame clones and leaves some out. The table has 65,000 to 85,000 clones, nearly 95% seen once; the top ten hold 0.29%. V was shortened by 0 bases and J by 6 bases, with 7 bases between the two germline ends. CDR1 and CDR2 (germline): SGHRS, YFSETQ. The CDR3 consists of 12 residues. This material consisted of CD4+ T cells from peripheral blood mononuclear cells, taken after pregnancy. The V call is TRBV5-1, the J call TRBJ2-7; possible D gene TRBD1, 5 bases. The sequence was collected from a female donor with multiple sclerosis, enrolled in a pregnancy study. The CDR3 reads CASSLEGVEQYF. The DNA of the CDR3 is TGCGCCAGCAGCTTGGAAGGGGTCGAGCAGTACTTC.